The rows below give T cell receptor beta chains drawn from one sample of a study of T cells in Graves' hyperthyroidism and ophthalmopathy. TCRdb re-derived calls from the multiplex PCR reads in MiXCR, one entry per CDR3 protein. The sample lists some 510,000 distinct CDR3 sequences, around 21% occurring once. Sequenced sample: blood. The receptors were gathered from a man aged 18 to 30 with Graves' hyperthyroidism. Each CDR3 is given with its conserved first and last residue. Fields, in order: J gene, V gene, D gene, clone size, CDR3 protein, CDR3 DNA. The D gene is left open where the match is weak. Only some rows state a clone size, as once, few, many or a class for expanded clones.

TRBJ2-2,TRBV20-1,.,many,CSAGGGSEEDTGELFF,TGCAGTGCTGGCGGAGGGAGTGAAGAGGACACCGGGGAGCTGTTTTTT
TRBJ1-2,TRBV24-1,.,many,CATRASLGLSYGYTF,TGTGCCACCAGAGCTTCGCTGGGACTGAGCTATGGCTACACCTTC
TRBJ1-5,TRBV28,.,many,CASSSPGGNQPQHF,TGTGCCAGCAGTTCTCCGGGAGGCAATCAGCCCCAGCATTTT
TRBJ1-3,TRBV28,.,.,CASTPGGGSGNTIYF,TGTGCCAGCACCCCGGGGGGGGGGTCCGGAAACACCATATATTTT
TRBJ1-5,TRBV13,TRBD1,few,CASSSRRGRGVGQPQHF,TGTGCCAGCAGCTCTAGGAGGGGGCGAGGGGTCGGACAGCCCCAGCATTTT
TRBJ1-1,TRBV13,.,many,CASSPRAPRTEAFF,TGTGCCAGCAGCCCCAGGGCCCCGAGGACTGAAGCTTTCTTT
TRBJ1-2,TRBV2,.,many,CASSERANYGYTF,TGTGCCAGCAGTGAAAGGGCGAACTATGGCTACACCTTC
TRBJ2-5,TRBV2,.,many,CASINTDQETQYF,TGTGCCAGCATCAACACAGACCAAGAGACCCAGTACTTC
TRBJ1-1,TRBV20-1,.,many,CSARDRGGGTEAFF,TGCAGTGCTAGAGACAGGGGTGGTGGCACTGAAGCTTTCTTT
TRBJ1-6,TRBV6-2/TRBV6-3,.,many,CASSSMTGRNSPLHF,TGTGCCAGCAGCTCGATGACAGGACGGAACTCACCCCTCCACTTT
TRBJ2-5,TRBV11-3,.,few,CASSVLGQETQYF,TGTGCCAGCAGCGTCTTAGGTCAAGAGACCCAGTACTTC
TRBJ1-5,TRBV20-1,.,many,CSASRQYNQPQHF,TGCAGTGCTAGTCGACAGTATAATCAGCCCCAGCATTTT
TRBJ1-5,TRBV28,TRBD1,many,CASRRQGSNQPQHF,TGTGCCAGCAGACGACAGGGGAGCAATCAGCCCCAGCATTTT
TRBJ2-5,TRBV6-2/TRBV6-3,.,few,CASSYVRGRETQYF,TGTGCCAGCAGTTACGTTAGGGGAAGAGAGACCCAGTACTTC
TRBJ1-2,TRBV6-5,.,few,CASRLDTFGSYTF,TGTGCCAGCAGACTCGACACCTTCGGAAGCTACACCTTC
TRBJ2-7,TRBV6-2/TRBV6-3,.,many,CASSRAYEQYF,TGTGCCAGCAGTCGTGCCTACGAGCAGTACTTC
TRBJ1-1,TRBV20-1,.,.,CSARDMQEGFFTEAFF,TGCAGTGCTAGAGACATGCAGGAGGGGTTTTTCACTGAAGCTTTCTTT
TRBJ1-1,TRBV6-5,.,once,CASSYFPPGQNTEAFF,TGTGCCAGCAGTTACTTCCCCCCAGGACAAAACACTGAAGCTTTCTTT
TRBJ1-5,TRBV12-3/TRBV12-4,TRBD1,.,CASSLVRGHRNQPQHF,TGTGCCAGCAGTTTGGTCAGGGGGCATCGTAATCAGCCCCAGCATTTT
TRBJ1-5,TRBV5-1,.,many,CASSLESGDQPQHF,TGCGCCAGCAGCTTGGAATCAGGGGATCAGCCCCAGCATTTT
TRBJ2-7,TRBV6-5,.,many,CASSYGHNYEQYF,TGTGCCAGCAGTTACGGACATAACTACGAGCAGTACTTC
TRBJ1-3,TRBV11-1,TRBD1,.,CASSLTGGEPGNTIYF,TGTGCCAGCAGCTTGACAGGGGGAGAACCTGGAAACACCATATATTTT
TRBJ1-6,TRBV20-1,.,few,CSAFRGGNSPLHF,TGCAGTGCTTTCAGGGGTGGTAATTCACCCCTCCACTTT
TRBJ1-2,TRBV15,.,once,CATSRVANYGYTF,TGTGCCACCAGCAGAGTAGCTAACTATGGCTACACCTTC
TRBJ2-7,TRBV12-3/TRBV12-4,.,few,CASTPALNNFDEQYF,TGTGCCAGCACCCCGGCGCTCAACAACTTTGACGAGCAGTACTTC
TRBJ1-1,TRBV6-5,.,few,CASSYKDQNTEAFF,TGTGCCAGCAGTTACAAGGACCAGAACACTGAAGCTTTCTTT
TRBJ2-2,TRBV9,TRBD1,few,CASSVETGSGELFF,TGTGCCAGCAGCGTAGAGACAGGGTCCGGGGAGCTGTTTTTT
TRBJ1-5,TRBV2,.,few,CASSEAWAGGSNQPQHF,TGTGCCAGCAGTGAAGCGTGGGCAGGCGGTAGCAATCAGCCCCAGCATTTT
TRBJ1-5,TRBV12-3/TRBV12-4,.,.,CASSLWAGLNGNQPQHF,TGTGCCAGCAGTTTATGGGCAGGTCTAAATGGCAATCAGCCCCAGCATTTT
TRBJ2-5,TRBV27,.,few,CASSLETGTLETQYF,TGTGCCAGCAGTTTAGAGACAGGGACTCTAGAGACCCAGTACTTC
TRBJ1-5,TRBV19,TRBD1,many,CASSGQGDQPQHF,TGTGCCAGTAGTGGACAGGGCGATCAGCCCCAGCATTTT
TRBJ1-6,TRBV15,.,many,CATSRVGRNSPLHF,TGTGCCACCAGCAGAGTGGGCCGTAATTCACCCCTCCACTTT
TRBJ1-2,TRBV25-1,TRBD1,.,CASSTHRTGRNGYTF,TGTGCCAGCAGCACCCATAGGACAGGGAGGAATGGCTACACCTTC
TRBJ1-1,TRBV6-1,.,.,CASSVRGTPGRDTEAFF,TGTGCCAGCAGTGTCCGCGGGACACCTGGAAGGGACACTGAAGCTTTCTTT
TRBJ2-5,TRBV6-1,.,.,CASSPLPAGTVFQETQYF,TGTGCCAGCAGCCCTTTACCTGCCGGGACCGTCTTCCAAGAGACCCAGTACTTC
TRBJ1-1,TRBV29-1,.,many,CSGTLANTEAFF,TGCAGCGGGACCCTAGCAAACACTGAAGCTTTCTTT
TRBJ2-4,TRBV12-3/TRBV12-4,.,.,CASSPAAGAKNIQYF,TGTGCCAGCAGTCCGGCTGCAGGTGCCAAAAACATTCAGTACTTC
TRBJ2-7,TRBV4-2,.,.,CASSQAGGNYEQYF,TGTGCCAGCAGCCAAGCGGGGGGCAACTACGAGCAGTACTTC
TRBJ2-7,TRBV5-4,.,many,CATSAGPPYEQYF,TGTGCCACCTCTGCCGGGCCCCCCTACGAGCAGTACTTC
TRBJ1-5,TRBV28,.,.,CASSLATDYSNQPQHF,TGTGCCAGCAGTTTGGCTACGGATTATAGCAATCAGCCCCAGCATTTT
TRBJ1-1,TRBV14,.,many,CASSQMNTEAFF,TGTGCCAGCAGCCAAATGAACACTGAAGCTTTCTTT
TRBJ2-7,TRBV12-3/TRBV12-4,.,few,CASSGLDEQYF,TGTGCCAGCAGTGGACTCGACGAGCAGTACTTC
TRBJ2-6,TRBV4-1,.,.,CASSQPGRSGANVLTF,TGCGCCAGCAGCCAACCGGGCCGCTCTGGGGCCAACGTCCTGACTTTC
TRBJ2-5,TRBV4-1,.,.,CASSQGPWMQETQYF,TGCGCCAGCAGCCAAGGTCCCTGGATGCAAGAGACCCAGTACTTC
TRBJ1-1,TRBV3-1,.,.,CASSQDIGPGVAFF,TGTGCCAGCAGCCAAGATATTGGACCGGGGGTAGCTTTCTTT
TRBJ1-5,TRBV12-3/TRBV12-4,.,many,CASSLGGRGWGNQPQHF,TGTGCCAGCAGTTTAGGAGGTAGGGGATGGGGCAATCAGCCCCAGCATTTT
TRBJ1-5,TRBV29-1,.,many,CSVTDGDPDQPQHF,TGCAGCGTGACGGACGGCGATCCGGATCAGCCCCAGCATTTT